Each of the 32 T cell receptor beta chains below was sequenced from the same sample in a study of cytomegalovirus exposure and HLA in healthy donors. Amplification used 60 Vbeta primers and 13 Jbeta primers. Clones were sequenced by immunoSEQ multiplex PCR, and TCRdb holds only the in-frame ones, with some missing. The table has roughly 140,000 clones, 75% to 80% seen once. The sample was PBMCs. The origin of the receptors is a woman aged 40-49 years in good health and CMV-seropositive.

The chain uses TRBV2 and TRBJ1-5; no clear D gene. The germline V and J ends were trimmed by 4 bases and 2 bases, with 9 bases remaining between them. CDR1 is SNHLY, CDR2 FYNNEI, per germline. The CDR3 is made up of 14 amino acids. The CDR3 coding sequence is TGTGCCAGCAGTGGACTAACGGGCAATCAGCCCCAGCATTTT. Translation gives CASSGLTGNQPQHF.

The chain links TRBV6-5 to TRBJ2-7; 8 nucleotides align to TRBD2. The trim removed 0 bases at V and 9 bases at J, leaving 13 bases unmatched. The germline gives CDR1 MNHEY, CDR2 SVGAGI. This CDR3 comprises 16 residues. The CDR3 is CASSYSAGGLQIRQYF. The DNA of the CDR3 is TGTGCCAGCAGTTACTCGGCGGGAGGCCTCCAAATCCGGCAGTACTTC.

The chain carries TRBV19 and TRBJ2-3; a weak D match, TRBD1 (6 bases). This CDR3 has 18 residues. The V end was cut by 7 bases, the J end by 1 base, with 24 bases between. Germline V gene sequence: CDR1 LNHDA, CDR2 SQIVND (reference sequence). CDR3 protein: CASKARGIWVPGTDTQYF. In DNA form, the CDR3 reads TGTGCCAGTAAGGCCAGGGGAATATGGGTTCCCGGCACAGATACGCAGTATTTT.

This chain links TRBV11-2 with TRBJ1-1, with 9 bases fitting TRBD1. J lost 5 bases, V lost 2 bases, and 15 bases had no gene match. This CDR3 contains 18 residues. CDR1 SGHAT and CDR2 FQNNGV come from the germline V gene. Here the CDR3 DNA reads TGTGCCAGCAGCTTATACGGGCGTGCGGGACAGGGAGTGACTGAAGCTTTCTTT. It specifies CASSLYGRAGQGVTEAFF.

In its sample, this clone was seen once. The V gene is TRBV6-6, the J gene TRBJ2-7; 11 nucleotides match TRBD1. Germline V CDR1 and CDR2: MNHNY, SVGAGI (reference sequence). After removal of 0 bases from V and 3 bases from J, the junction contained 1 base not matched to a gene. CDR3 length: 15 residues. In DNA form, the CDR3 reads TGTGCCAGCAGTTACTCGGGGACAGGGGGCTACGAGCAGTACTTC. The encoded protein is CASSYSGTGGYEQYF.

Concerning this clone itself: One end of the junction does not line up with germline, which may come from a read error. The chain combines TRBV5-1 with TRBJ1-2, with D unresolved. The CDR3 spans 14 residues. Germline V gene sequence: CDR1 SGHRS, CDR2 YFSETQ. CDR3 region: CASSLVEANYGCTF. In DNA, the CDR3 is TGCGCCAGCAGCTTGGTGGAGGCTAACTATGGCTGCACCTTC.

The chain joins TRBV5-4 to TRBJ2-2, with 13 bases fitting TRBD2. Trimming at V came to 7 bases and at J to 5 bases, leaving 5 bases not matched to a gene. CDR3 length equals 15 residues. Germline V CDR1 and CDR2: SGHNT, YYREEE (reference sequence). The CDR3 region is CASGRTSGSTGELFF. CDR3 sequence (DNA): TGTGCCAGCGGACGGACTAGCGGGAGTACCGGGGAGCTGTTTTTT.

This clone showed up just a few times. At one end, the junction sequence differs from germline, possibly due to a read error. The DNA of the CDR3 is TGTTCCAGCAGCTTAACACAGGGTACCTACGAGCAGTACTTC. Residues: CSSSLTQGTYEQYF. The V gene is TRBV7-9, the J gene TRBJ2-7; a weak D match, TRBD1 (6 bases). Germline V gene sequence: CDR1 SEHNR, CDR2 FQNEAQ (reference sequence). The CDR3 has 14 amino acids. Drawing the rest from reference TRBV7-9 and TRBJ2-7, the complete variable domain is DTGVSQNPRHKITKRGQNVTFRCDPISEHNRLYWYRQTLGQGPEFLTYFQNEAQLEKSRLLSDRFSAERPKGSFSTLEIQRTEQGDSAMYLCSSSLTQGTYEQYFGPGTRLTVT.

The chain links TRBV27 to TRBJ2-7; D is possibly TRBD1 (5 bases). The length of the CDR3 is 15 residues. V was cut by 2 bases and J by 6 bases, with 17 bases left in between. The germline V gene encodes CDR1 MNHEY and CDR2 SMNVEV (reference sequence). CDR3 region: CASSLRSGRSVEQYF. The CDR3 DNA follows: TGTGCCAGCAGTTTAAGGTCAGGGCGGTCGGTCGAGCAGTACTTC.

This clone was detected only once. The rearrangement links TRBV7-2 to TRBJ1-5; D is undetermined. Germline V gene lookup returns CDR1 SGHTA and CDR2 FQGNSA. CDR3 size: 13 residues. V was trimmed by 5 bases and J by 2 bases, leaving 7 bases between them. The CDR3 coding sequence is TGTGCCAGCAGCGCCCGAGGCAATCAGCCCCAGCATTTT. This codes for CASSARGNQPQHF.

The chain is built from TRBV7-2 and TRBJ2-3; D perhaps matches TRBD2 (6 bases). The CDR3 extends over 14 amino acids. Germline CDR1 SGHTA, CDR2 FQGNSA. Trimming removed 2 bases from V and 3 bases from J, with 9 bases in between. The CDR3 loop is CASSLNAGTDTQYF. CDR3 nucleotides: TGTGCCAGCAGCTTAAATGCGGGAACAGATACGCAGTATTTT. Full variable domain (rest looked up from reference TRBV7-2 and TRBJ2-3): GAGVSQSPSNKVTEKGKDVELRCDPISGHTALYWYRQSLGQGLEFLIYFQGNSAPDKSGLPSDRFSAERTGGSVSTLTIQRTQQEDSAVYLCASSLNAGTDTQYFGPGTRLTVL.

This chain uses TRBV6-5 with TRBJ2-3; tentatively, D is TRBD2 (5 bases). Trimming took off 4 bases at V and 2 bases at J, with 7 bases between the two ends. The CDR3 runs to 13 residues. Germline CDR1 reads MNHEY; CDR2 reads SVGAGI. CDR3: CASSWRNTDTQYF. The CDR3 nucleotides read TGTGCCAGCAGTTGGAGGAACACAGATACGCAGTATTTT.

This chain uses TRBV7-9 with TRBJ1-1; no clear D gene. This CDR3 has 15 residues. Germline CDR1 SEHNR, CDR2 FQNEAQ (reference sequence). Between the trimmed V and J ends, which lost 4 bases and 1 base, there was a span of 13 bases. The CDR3 DNA reads TGTGCCAGCAGCTGGGCCTCGCTGGGGAACACTGAAGCTTTCTTT. This codes for CASSWASLGNTEAFF.

The chain employs TRBV5-4 and TRBJ1-4; D is perhaps TRBD1 (5 bases). The length of the CDR3 is 15 residues. The V end lost 0 bases, the J end lost 7 bases, and 13 bases lay between the germline ends. Germline V gene sequence: CDR1 SGHNT, CDR2 YYREEE (reference sequence). CDR3 nucleotide sequence: TGTGCCAGCAGCTTGGCTATGGGGCGTAGTGAAAAACTGTTTTTT. As protein: CASSLAMGRSEKLFF.

The table lists this clone with a few counts. The V call is TRBV6-5, the J call TRBJ2-3; the D is unclear. Germline assignment: CDR1 MNHEY and CDR2 SVGAGI. The CDR3 sequence is 13 residues long. Trimming removed 0 bases from V and 5 bases from J, with 6 bases in between. The CDR3 DNA follows: TGTGCCAGCAGTTACTCGGTGCGAGATACGCAGTATTTT. Translated: CASSYSVRDTQYF.

The V gene is TRBV21-1, the J gene TRBJ2-7; TRBD1, as called in the table, went unchecked against the DNA. TRBV21-1 is tagged as a pseudogene. The CDR3 totals 16 residues. CDR3 amino acids: CASSKFGTGGFYEQYF. DNA for the CDR3: TGTGCCAGCAGCAAATTTGGGACAGGTGGATTCTACGAGCAGTACTTC.

This clone was detected only a few times. The rearrangement joins TRBV4-1 to TRBJ2-7, with 7 bases lining up with TRBD1. J was trimmed by 3 bases and V by 1 base; bases with no gene match: 6. The CDR3 extends over 15 amino acids. Germline V gives CDR1 MGHRA, CDR2 YSYEKL. In DNA form, the CDR3 reads TGCGCCAGCAGCCAAGTTGGGGACAGCCTCTACGAGCAGTACTTC. Amino acid sequence: CASSQVGDSLYEQYF.

The CDR3 bases are TGTGCCAGCAGTATCCAGGGAGAGCAGTACTTC. Protein: CASSIQGEQYF. V gene TRBV6-7 combines with J gene TRBJ2-7; D perhaps matches TRBD1 (5 bases). TRBV6-7 counts as an open reading frame of uncertain function. V shed 5 bases and J shed 7 bases, with 9 bases lying between them. The CDR3 sequence is 11 residues long.

This chain links TRBV14 with TRBJ2-7, with 9 bases aligning to TRBD1. Trimming removed 4 bases from V and 4 bases from J; junction bases left unmatched: 17. Germline loops: CDR1 SGHDN, CDR2 FVKESK. The CDR3 runs 18 residues. DNA of the CDR3: TGTGCCAGCAGCCCCTACTTCGCGACAGGGGGAGTGAAGTACGAGCAGTACTTC. This encodes CASSPYFATGGVKYEQYF.

The chain joins TRBV6-6 to TRBJ2-5, with 7 bases identical to TRBD2. Germline CDR1 is MNHNY and CDR2 is SVGAGI (reference sequence). V was pared by 1 base and J by 5 bases, with 4 bases of the junction left unmatched. This CDR3 region has 14 residues. The CDR3 bases are TGTGCCAGCAGTTACTGGGCGGGAGAGGAGACCCAGTACTTC. Translation gives CASSYWAGEETQYF.

This clone was observed a few times. The genes are TRBV5-1 and TRBJ2-2, with 10 bases aligning to TRBD1. The junction had 3 bases not matched to a gene; V was cut back by 3 bases and J by 4 bases. Germline V gives CDR1 SGHRS, CDR2 YFSETQ. This CDR3 contains 15 residues. The CDR3 nucleotides are TGCGCCAGCAGCTGGGGACAGGGGAGCACCGGGGAGCTGTTTTTT. It specifies CASSWGQGSTGELFF.

The CDR3 DNA follows: TGTGCCAGCAGTAGACAGGGGGCGGCTGAAGCTTTCTTT. Its protein product is CASSRQGAAEAFF. V is TRBV6-5 and J is TRBJ1-1; 10 positions match TRBD1. The germline CDR1 and CDR2 sequences are MNHEY and SVGAGI. With V trimmed by 5 bases and J by 6 bases, 3 bases remained unmatched. The CDR3 runs to 13 residues.

The chain links TRBV6-6 to TRBJ1-2; TRBD1 matches at 9 bases. Germline V CDR1 and CDR2: MNHNY, SVGAGI (reference sequence). The V segment lost 7 bases and the J segment 2 bases; nucleotides outside the gene matches: 5. The length of the CDR3 is 14 residues. CDR3 coding DNA: TGTGCCAGCATCTCAGGACAGGGGAACTATGGCTACACCTTC. Amino acid sequence: CASISGQGNYGYTF.

The gene calls are TRBV25-1 and TRBJ1-5; maybe TRBD1 (5 bases). The CDR3 loop spans 15 amino acids. Trimming shortened V by 1 base and J by 3 bases, and 10 bases separated the two germline ends. The germline gives CDR1 MGHDK, CDR2 SYGVNS. DNA for the CDR3: TGTGCCAGCAGTGAATCGGGACTTTACAATCAGCCCCAGCATTTT. It yields the protein CASSESGLYNQPQHF.

The genes are TRBV11-2 and TRBJ2-2; no clear D gene. Germline V gives CDR1 SGHAT, CDR2 FQNNGV. The CDR3 spans 17 residues. V was pared by 6 bases and J by 0 bases, with 17 bases between. CDR3 sequence: CASRDTLSSPNTGELFF. The CDR3 bases are TGTGCCAGCAGAGATACTTTAAGTTCTCCGAACACCGGGGAGCTGTTTTTT.

The rearrangement joins TRBV5-4 to TRBJ2-5, with D unclear. In germline, CDR1 is SGHNT, CDR2 YYREEE (reference sequence). The V and J ends lost 5 bases and 2 bases respectively, with 16 bases between them. The CDR3 covers 15 residues. The CDR3 here is CASRMTATPQETQYF. The CDR3 region has the DNA TGTGCCAGCAGAATGACTGCCACTCCACAAGAGACCCAGTACTTC.

This chain links TRBV5-1 with TRBJ2-5; TRBD2 matches at 7 bases. The tail of the sequence fits TRBJ2-7 better, so the J call may be wrong. CDR1 and CDR2 from the germline V gene are SGHRS and YFSETQ. The CDR3 is 15 amino acids. The CDR3 reads CASSLGGSSPHEQYF. CDR3 bases: TGCGCCAGCAGCTTGGGCGGGAGCTCCCCCCACGAGCAGTACTTC.

This clone was seen a handful of times. DNA of the CDR3: TGTGCCAGCCGATACGCGGGACAGGGGGCTTACGAGCAGTACTTC. Its protein product is CASRYAGQGAYEQYF. The chain recombines TRBV27 with TRBJ2-7; 12 nucleotides match TRBD1. The CDR3 runs to 15 residues. Germline CDR1 MNHEY, CDR2 SMNVEV (reference sequence). Trimming cost V 8 bases and J 4 bases; bases outside gene matches: 9.

The V call is TRBV28, the J call TRBJ1-5; maybe TRBD1 (6 bases). Germline V gene sequence: CDR1 MDHEN, CDR2 SYDVKM. V lost 8 bases to trimming and J lost 0 bases, with 20 bases between them. The CDR3 sequence is 17 residues long. The CDR3 here is CASGLQGMGYSNQPQHF. The DNA for the CDR3 is TGTGCCAGCGGCCTACAGGGAATGGGGTATAGCAATCAGCCCCAGCATTTT.

The count of this clone is one. Other DNA sequences within the sample encode an identical CDR3. J is TRBJ2-5 and V is TRBV2, with D maybe TRBD2 (6 bases). The CDR3 totals 14 residues. Germline CDR1 reads SNHLY; CDR2 reads FYNNEI. Trimming stripped 4 bases from V and 1 base from J, with 10 bases between. CDR3 sequence: CASSVAGTQETQYF. CDR3 sequence (DNA): TGTGCCAGCAGTGTCGCGGGGACCCAAGAGACCCAGTACTTC. The full variable domain, completed using reference TRBV2 and TRBJ2-5, is EPEVTQTPSHQVTQMGQEVILRCVPISNHLYFYWYRQILGQKVEFLVSFYNNEISEKSEIFDDQFSVERPDGSNFTLKIRSTKLEDSAMYFCASSVAGTQETQYFGPGTRLLVL.

The chain carries TRBV7-9 and TRBJ1-3; D is undetermined. This CDR3 has 14 amino acids. Germline V gene lookup returns CDR1 SEHNR and CDR2 FQNEAQ (reference sequence). The germline V and J ends were trimmed by 5 bases and 3 bases, with 11 bases remaining between them. DNA of the CDR3: TGTGCCAGCAGCCCTAGTGGATTTGGAAACACCATATATTTT. Translation gives CASSPSGFGNTIYF.

The V gene is TRBV4-1, the J gene TRBJ2-7; D unclear. The length of the CDR3 is 14 residues. Trimming left V 0 bases short and J 4 bases short, with 10 bases between. CDR1 is MGHRA and CDR2 is YSYEKL in the germline V gene. DNA of the CDR3: TGCGCCAGCAGCCAAGATGATACACAATACGAGCAGTACTTC. Translation: CASSQDDTQYEQYF.